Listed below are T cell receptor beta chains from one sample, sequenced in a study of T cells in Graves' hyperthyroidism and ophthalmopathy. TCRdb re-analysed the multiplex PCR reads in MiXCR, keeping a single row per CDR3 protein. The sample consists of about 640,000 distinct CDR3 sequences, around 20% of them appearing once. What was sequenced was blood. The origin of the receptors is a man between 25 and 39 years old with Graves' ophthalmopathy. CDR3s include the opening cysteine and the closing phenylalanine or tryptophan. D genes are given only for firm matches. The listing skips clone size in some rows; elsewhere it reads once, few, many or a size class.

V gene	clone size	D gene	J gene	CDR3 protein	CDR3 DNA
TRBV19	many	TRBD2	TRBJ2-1	CASSSGTTRLGEQFF	TGTGCCAGTAGTAGCGGGACTACCCGTCTAGGAGAGCAGTTCTTC
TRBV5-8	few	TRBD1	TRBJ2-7	CASSSRGLAWDEQYF	TGTGCCAGCAGCTCCAGGGGGCTAGCGTGGGACGAGCAGTACTTC
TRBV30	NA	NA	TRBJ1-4	CAWSLGEKLFF	TGTGCCTGGAGTCTAGGGGAAAAACTGTTTTTT
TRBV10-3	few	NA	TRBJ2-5	CAIRGQRETQYF	TGTGCCATCAGAGGACAGAGGGAGACCCAGTACTTC
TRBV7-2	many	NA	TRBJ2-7	CASSLGWAGNYEQYF	TGTGCCAGCAGCTTAGGATGGGCAGGGAATTACGAGCAGTACTTC
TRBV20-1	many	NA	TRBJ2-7	CSASGGRNNEQYF	TGCAGTGCTAGTGGTGGGAGAAACAACGAGCAGTACTTC
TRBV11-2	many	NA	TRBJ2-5	CASSLEVGPSKTQYF	TGTGCCAGCAGCTTAGAGGTTGGGCCTAGTAAGACCCAGTACTTC
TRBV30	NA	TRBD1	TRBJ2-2	CAWSGDRVGGELFF	TGTGCCTGGAGTGGCGACAGGGTTGGCGGGGAGCTGTTTTTT
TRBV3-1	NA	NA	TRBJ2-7	CASSQFVGEQYF	TGTGCCAGCAGCCAGTTTGTGGGCGAGCAGTACTTC
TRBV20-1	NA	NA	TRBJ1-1	CSALKGSGEGNTEAFF	TGCAGTGCTTTGAAGGGGTCCGGGGAGGGGAACACTGAAGCTTTCTTT
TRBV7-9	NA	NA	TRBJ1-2	CASRDVTVNMDNRRGYTF	TGTGCCAGCAGGGACGTGACAGTGAACATGGACAATAGGAGGGGCTACACCTTC
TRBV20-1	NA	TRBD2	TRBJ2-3	CSAQSTLAGVKDTQYF	TGCAGTGCCCAGTCCACCCTAGCGGGAGTAAAAGATACGCAGTATTTT
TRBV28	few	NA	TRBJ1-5	CASTPGTPNQPQHF	TGTGCCAGCACCCCCGGGACACCCAATCAGCCCCAGCATTTT
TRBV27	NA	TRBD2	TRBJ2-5	CASSPWTSGQETQYF	TGTGCCAGCAGTCCCTGGACTAGCGGGCAAGAGACCCAGTACTTC
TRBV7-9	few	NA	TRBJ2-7	CASSFQFYEQYF	TGTGCCAGCAGCTTTCAGTTCTACGAGCAGTACTTC
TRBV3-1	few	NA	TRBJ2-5	CASTSWRGLQETQYF	TGTGCCAGCACCTCTTGGAGGGGACTTCAAGAGACCCAGTACTTC
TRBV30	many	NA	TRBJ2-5	CAWRTGREDQETQYF	TGTGCCTGGAGGACAGGGCGGGAGGACCAAGAGACCCAGTACTTC
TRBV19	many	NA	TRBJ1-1	CASSIVGSTGTEAFF	TGTGCCAGTAGTATAGTAGGCTCGACAGGAACTGAAGCTTTCTTT
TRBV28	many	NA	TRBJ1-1	CASTPPPGQREGKNTEAFF	TGTGCCAGCACCCCCCCTCCAGGACAGAGGGAGGGAAAGAACACTGAAGCTTTCTTT
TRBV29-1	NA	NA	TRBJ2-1	CSVGGTAGLSYNEQFF	TGCAGCGTGGGGGGGACAGCGGGACTCTCCTACAATGAGCAGTTCTTC
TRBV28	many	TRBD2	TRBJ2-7	CASSGEGRNYEQYF	TGTGCCAGCAGTGGGGAGGGGCGGAACTACGAGCAGTACTTC
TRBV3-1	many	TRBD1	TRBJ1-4	CASSGTGGNGKLFF	TGTGCCAGCAGCGGCACAGGGGGAAACGGAAAACTGTTTTTT
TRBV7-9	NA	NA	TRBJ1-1	CASSLDTTEAFF	TGTGCCAGCAGCCTAGATACCACTGAAGCTTTCTTT
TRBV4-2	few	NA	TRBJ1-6	CASSQGGRGSPLHF	TGTGCCAGCAGCCAAGGGGGCAGAGGGTCACCCCTCCACTTT
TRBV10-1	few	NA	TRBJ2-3	CASSSQGRTDTQYF	TGCGCCAGCAGCTCCCAGGGCCGCACAGATACGCAGTATTTT
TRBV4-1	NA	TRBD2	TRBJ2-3	CASSQVPGKSGTSTDTQYF	TGCGCCAGCAGCCAAGTTCCTGGTAAGAGCGGGACTAGCACGGATACGCAGTATTTT
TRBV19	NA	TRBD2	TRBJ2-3	CASRKTSGNTDTQYF	TGTGCCAGTAGGAAGACTAGCGGTAACACAGATACGCAGTATTTT
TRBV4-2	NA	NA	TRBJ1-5	CASSQDLRLRQPQHF	TGTGCCAGCAGCCAAGATCTACGGTTACGTCAGCCCCAGCATTTT
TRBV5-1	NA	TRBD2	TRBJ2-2	CASSLNRAGGPGGELFF	TGCGCCAGCAGCTTGAATCGAGCGGGAGGGCCCGGAGGGGAGCTGTTTTTT
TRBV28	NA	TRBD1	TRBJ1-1	CASRSPGQANTEAFF	TGTGCCAGCAGATCCCCGGGACAGGCAAACACTGAAGCTTTCTTT
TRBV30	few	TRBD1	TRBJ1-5	CAWNHRGQGNQPQHF	TGTGCCTGGAATCACAGGGGGCAAGGTAATCAGCCCCAGCATTTT
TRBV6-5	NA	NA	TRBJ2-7	CASSYDGGSYEQYF	TGTGCCAGCAGTTACGACGGGGGCTCCTACGAGCAGTACTTC
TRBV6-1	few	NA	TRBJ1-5	CASIGDHQPQHF	TGTGCCAGCATAGGGGACCATCAGCCCCAGCATTTT
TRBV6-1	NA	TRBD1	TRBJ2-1	CASSEGPGQGAYNEQFF	TGTGCCAGCAGTGAAGGACCGGGACAGGGGGCGTATAATGAGCAGTTCTTC
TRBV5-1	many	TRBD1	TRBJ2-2	CASIKTTGGTGELFF	TGCGCCAGCATCAAAACGACAGGGGGTACCGGGGAGCTGTTTTTT
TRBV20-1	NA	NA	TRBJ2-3	CSASRGTTDTQYF	TGCAGTGCTAGTAGGGGGACCACAGATACGCAGTATTTT
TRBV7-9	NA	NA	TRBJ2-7	CASGGTSYEQYF	TGTGCCAGCGGGGGTACCTCCTACGAGCAGTACTTC
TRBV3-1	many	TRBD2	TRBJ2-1	CASSQVLLAGVNEQFF	TGTGCCAGCAGCCAAGTTCTCCTAGCGGGAGTCAATGAGCAGTTCTTC
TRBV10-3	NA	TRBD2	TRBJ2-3	CAISESTLAGDTDTQYF	TGTGCCATCAGTGAGTCGACACTAGCGGGGGACACAGATACGCAGTATTTT
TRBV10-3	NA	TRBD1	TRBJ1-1	CAIRTGEKAFF	TGTGCCATCAGAACAGGGGAGAAGGCTTTCTTT
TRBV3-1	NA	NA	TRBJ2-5	CASSQARTAQETQYF	TGTGCCAGCAGCCAAGCAAGAACAGCACAAGAGACCCAGTACTTC